The present entry profiles one T cell receptor beta chain with its context. Measured with immunoSEQ multiplex PCR; TCRdb has only the in-frame clones, and not every one. The repertoire holds 30,000 to 40,000 clones, with 94% as singletons. This CDR3 is built from 12 residues. Trimming took off 9 bases at V and 5 bases at J, with 14 bases between the two ends. Looked up from germline, CDR1 is MNHNS and CDR2 is SASEGT. The data stem from a study of T cell changes during pregnancy in multiple sclerosis. The sample was CD4+ T cells from peripheral blood mononuclear cells, taken in the second trimester of pregnancy. The gene calls are TRBV6-1 and TRBJ2-7, with D perhaps TRBD1 (6 bases). The sequence was obtained from a female donor with multiple sclerosis, enrolled in a pregnancy study. The CDR3: CARGHWKNEQYF. For the CDR3, the DNA is TGTGCCAGGGGACATTGGAAGAACGAGCAGTACTTC.